This passage covers 19 T cell receptor beta chains from one sample sequenced in a study of early T cells in non-severe SARS-CoV-2 infection. TCRdb re-called the 5' RACE reads with MiXCR, one entry per CDR3 protein. Of fewer than 130,000 distinct CDR3 sequences in the sample, around an eighth were seen once. Here the sequenced sample was whole blood, taken at baseline. The receptors come from an adult who was a healthcare worker with PCR-confirmed SARS-CoV-2 infection or an uninfected control (not recorded which).

This clonotype has more than one count but fewer than ten. The J gene is TRBJ2-5, the V gene TRBV7-9, with D unclear. CDR3 size: 15 residues. CDR1 and CDR2 from the germline V gene are SEHNR and FQNEAQ (reference sequence). V was clipped by 5 bases and J by 4 bases, with 17 bases between them. CDR3 nucleotides: TGTGCCAGCAGCCCTTCGGCCAACTCGGGAGAGACCCAGTACTTC. Amino acid sequence: CASSPSANSGETQYF.

The V and J genes are TRBV24-1 and TRBJ2-2; D ambiguous. The CDR3 has 15 residues. CDR1 and CDR2 from the germline V gene are KGHDR and SFDVKD. With 3 bases removed from V and 5 bases from J, the gap between germline ends came to 12 bases. In nucleotides, the CDR3 is TGTGCCACCAGTGATGCAACTACCCGTACCGGGGAGCTGTTTTTT. Translation: CATSDATTRTGELFF.

This clonotype was seen many times. V and J are TRBV5-5 and TRBJ1-4; 9 nucleotides align to TRBD1. CDR1 SGHKS and CDR2 YYEKEE come from the germline V gene (reference sequence). The CDR3 loop spans 15 amino acids. The trim removed 1 base at V and 8 bases at J, leaving 6 bases unmatched. CDR3 DNA: TGTGCCAGCAGCTTGTCTGGGACAGGGATCGAAAAACTGTTTTTT. Translated: CASSLSGTGIEKLFF.

This clonotype came up a few times. The chain combines TRBV12-3 or TRBV12-4 with TRBJ2-4; D remains unclear. The CDR3 sequence is 10 residues long. Between the trimmed V and J ends, which lost 5 bases and 8 bases, there was a span of 4 bases. CDR3 loop: CASSGDIQYF. The CDR3 DNA reads TGTGCCAGCAGTGGGGACATTCAGTACTTC.

This clonotype was seen many times. The V call is TRBV14, the J call TRBJ2-7; 7 bases agree with TRBD2. V gave up 5 bases and J gave up 5 bases; unmatched junction bases: 9. CDR1 SGHDN and CDR2 FVKESK come from the germline V gene. There are 14 residues in the CDR3. CDR3 residues: CASSFQTSLDEQYF. CDR3 nucleotides: TGTGCCAGCAGCTTTCAGACTAGCCTCGACGAGCAGTACTTC.

This rearrangement joins TRBV7-3 to TRBJ2-3; TRBD1 aligns across 8 bases. The CDR3 is 15 residues long. Germline values: CDR1 SGHTA, CDR2 FQGTGA. V was pared by 5 bases and J by 0 bases, with 4 bases of the junction left unmatched. CDR3 nucleotide sequence: TGTGCCAGCAGCACTGACAGGGGTAGCACAGATACGCAGTATTTT. This gives the protein CASSTDRGSTDTQYF.

This clonotype was detected many times. J is TRBJ2-1 and V is TRBV6-5; 11 positions agree with TRBD2. Losses at the gene ends were 2 bases for V and 5 bases for J; bases not matched to a gene: 5. The CDR3 covers 16 residues. CDR1 and CDR2 from the germline V gene are MNHEY and SVGAGI. The CDR3 loop reads CASSYVGLAGNNEQFF. CDR3 bases: TGTGCCAGCAGTTACGTCGGACTAGCGGGTAACAATGAGCAGTTCTTC.

The V call is TRBV14, the J call TRBJ2-2; D gene unclear. V lost 3 bases to trimming and J lost 4 bases, with 3 bases between them. The length of the CDR3 is 12 residues. Germline CDR1 is SGHDN and CDR2 is FVKESK. CDR3 coding DNA: TGTGCCAGCAGCCATTCCACCGGGGAGCTGTTTTTT. Amino acids: CASSHSTGELFF.

This clonotype came up a few times. V usage is TRBV5-1 and J usage is TRBJ1-1; D unclear. The CDR3 is 17 residues long. V dropped 4 bases and J dropped 0 bases, with 19 bases sitting between them. Per germline, CDR1 SGHRS and CDR2 YFSETQ. This CDR3 is CASSIRPADPMNTEAFF. The CDR3 DNA is TGCGCCAGCAGCATAAGACCGGCGGACCCCATGAACACTGAAGCTTTCTTT. Looking up the rest from reference TRBV5-1 and TRBJ1-1 gives the full variable domain: KAGVTQTPRYLIKTRGQQVTLSCSPISGHRSVSWYQQTPGQGLQFLFEYFSETQRNKGNFPGRFSGRQFSNSRSEMNVSTLELGDSALYLCASSIRPADPMNTEAFFGQGTRLTVV.

This clonotype showed up just a few times. The CDR3 region is CSVPPQGRGYTF. DNA of the CDR3: TGCAGCGTCCCACCCCAGGGCCGCGGCTACACCTTC. The chain has TRBV29-1 and TRBJ1-2; D perhaps matches TRBD1 (5 bases). V was trimmed by 6 bases and J by 8 bases, leaving 16 bases between them. This CDR3 spans 12 amino acids. Germline lookup yields CDR1 SQVTM and CDR2 ANQGSEA.

This clonotype has at least ten counts. This rearrangement joins TRBV11-1 to TRBJ2-5; 8 bases match TRBD1. The CDR3 contains 16 residues. Germline trimming cut 5 bases from V and 2 bases from J; bases unmatched to any gene: 10. CDR1 is SGHAT, CDR2 FQDESV, per germline (reference sequence). The DNA of the CDR3 is TGTGCCAGCAGCCGTGCTCTGGGACAGGCTCAAGAGACCCAGTACTTC. Translation gives CASSRALGQAQETQYF.

V is TRBV6-6 and J is TRBJ1-2; no clear D gene. The CDR3 runs 13 residues. Looked up from germline, CDR1 is MNHNY and CDR2 is SVGAGI (reference sequence). Trimming removed 0 bases from V and 7 bases from J, with 9 bases in between. The CDR3 bases are TGTGCCAGCAGTTACTCTTGGGCAGCTGGCTACACCTTC. Its protein product is CASSYSWAAGYTF.

The DNA for the CDR3 is TGCAGCGCAGGGAGGGGAAGTACTGAAGCTTTCTTT. Translated: CSAGRGSTEAFF. V usage is TRBV29-1 and J usage is TRBJ1-1, with D maybe TRBD1 (5 bases). The CDR3 is made up of 12 amino acids. In germline, CDR1 is SQVTM, CDR2 ANQGSEA. The germline V and J ends were trimmed by 7 bases and 5 bases, with 14 bases remaining between them. The complete variable domain, with remaining parts taken from reference TRBV29-1 and TRBJ1-1, reads SAVISQKPSRDICQRGTSLTIQCQVDSQVTMMFWYRQQPGQSLTLIATANQGSEATYESGFVIDKFPISRPNLTFSTLTVSNMSPEDSSIYLCSAGRGSTEAFFGQGTRLTVV.

The table lists this clonotype with many counts. This chain links TRBV3-1 with TRBJ1-2; TRBD1 matches 12 bases. The trim removed 0 bases at V and 7 bases at J, leaving 6 bases unmatched. The CDR3 sequence is 16 residues long. Germline assignment: CDR1 LGHDT and CDR2 YNNKEL (reference sequence). For the CDR3, the DNA is TGTGCCAGCAGCCAAGATCGGGACAGGGGGCGCGGTGGCTACACCTTC. It translates to CASSQDRDRGRGGYTF.

In its sample, this clonotype was seen a few times. This chain joins TRBV18 and TRBJ1-2; maybe TRBD1 (6 bases). This CDR3 region has 15 residues. The germline gives CDR1 KGHSH, CDR2 LQKENI. V shed 3 bases and J shed 4 bases, with 15 bases lying between them. The CDR3 sequence is CASSPPPTGAYGYTF. CDR3 bases: TGTGCCAGCTCACCCCCCCCGACAGGCGCCTATGGCTACACCTTC.

The chain uses TRBV30 and TRBJ2-4; maybe TRBD1 (6 bases). Trimming shortened V by 3 bases and J by 0 bases, and 30 bases separated the two germline ends. The CDR3 spans 21 residues. CDR1 and CDR2 from the germline V gene are GTSNPN and SVGIG (reference sequence). The CDR3 DNA is TGTGCCTGGAGACCCCCGCTTCGTGGGGACAATCGGACATTAGCCAAAAACATTCAGTACTTC. Translated: CAWRPPLRGDNRTLAKNIQYF.

The table lists this clonotype with a few counts. CDR3 in amino acids: CATSPHDSNQPQHF. CDR3 sequence (DNA): TGTGCCACCAGTCCCCACGATAGCAATCAGCCCCAGCATTTT. The rearrangement uses TRBV24-1 and TRBJ1-5; unclear D gene. Germline V gene lookup returns CDR1 KGHDR and CDR2 SFDVKD. Trimming cost V 6 bases and J 0 bases, with 8 bases left between them. The CDR3 runs 14 residues.

The chain links TRBV5-8 to TRBJ2-5; D is perhaps TRBD1 (6 bases). The CDR3 totals 13 residues. Deletions cut 2 bases from V and 4 bases from J, with 9 bases between. Germline CDR1 and CDR2: SGHTS and YDEGEE. CDR3 coding DNA: TGTGCCAGCAGCTTTGACAGGATAGAGACCCAGTACTTC. Encoded protein: CASSFDRIETQYF.

The V gene is TRBV5-1, the J gene TRBJ2-7; D unclear. This CDR3 has 13 residues. Germline CDR1 is SGHRS and CDR2 is YFSETQ. V was pared by 6 bases and J by 0 bases, with 10 bases between. The CDR3 bases are TGCGCCAGCATGCAGGATTTCTCCTACGAGCAGTACTTC. Translating it yields CASMQDFSYEQYF.